This TCR beta chain was recorded in a study of blood T cell repertoires in COVID-19. Sequencing used immunoSEQ multiplex PCR; TCRdb keeps in-frame clones, though not all of them. The sample holds over 11,000 clones; around 90% are singletons and the top ten take 8.1%. Trimming at V came to 8 bases and at J to 2 bases, leaving 10 bases not matched to a gene. The CDR3 is 15 residues long. Germline CDR1 MNHEY, CDR2 SVGAGI. This clone was picked up one time. This sequence originates from a human donor in a cohort sampled during active COVID-19. The material sequenced was peripheral blood. The J gene is TRBJ2-3, the V gene TRBV6-5, with 7 bases matching TRBD2. The CDR3 sequence: CASRPWGGSTDTQYF. CDR3 in DNA: TGTGCCAGCCGACCCTGGGGGGGATCCACAGATACGCAGTATTTT.